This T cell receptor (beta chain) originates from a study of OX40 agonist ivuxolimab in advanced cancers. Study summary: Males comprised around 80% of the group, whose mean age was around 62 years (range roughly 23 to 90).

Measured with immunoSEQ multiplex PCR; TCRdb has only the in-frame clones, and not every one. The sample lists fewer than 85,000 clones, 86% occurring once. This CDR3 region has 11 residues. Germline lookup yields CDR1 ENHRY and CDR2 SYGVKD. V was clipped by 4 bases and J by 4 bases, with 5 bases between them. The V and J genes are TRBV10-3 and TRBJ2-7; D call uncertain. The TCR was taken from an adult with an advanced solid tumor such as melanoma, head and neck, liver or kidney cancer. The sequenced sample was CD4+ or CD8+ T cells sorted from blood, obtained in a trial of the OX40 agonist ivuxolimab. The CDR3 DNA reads TGTGCCATCAGTGGGGCTTACGAGCAGTACTTC. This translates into CAISGAYEQYF.